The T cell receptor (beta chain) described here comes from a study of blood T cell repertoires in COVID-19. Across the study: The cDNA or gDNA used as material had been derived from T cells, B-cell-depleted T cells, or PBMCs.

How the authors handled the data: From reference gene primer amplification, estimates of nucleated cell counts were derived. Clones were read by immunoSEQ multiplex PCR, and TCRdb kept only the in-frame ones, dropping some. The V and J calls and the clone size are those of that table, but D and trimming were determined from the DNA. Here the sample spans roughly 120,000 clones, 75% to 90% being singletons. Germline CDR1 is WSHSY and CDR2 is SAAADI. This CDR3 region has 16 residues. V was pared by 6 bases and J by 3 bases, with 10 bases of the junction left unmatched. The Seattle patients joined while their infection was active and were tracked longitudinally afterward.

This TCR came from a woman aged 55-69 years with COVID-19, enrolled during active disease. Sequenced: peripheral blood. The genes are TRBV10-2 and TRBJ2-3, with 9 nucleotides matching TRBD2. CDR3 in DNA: TGCGCCAGCAGATTTTCCCCTAGCGGGGAGACAGATACGCAGTATTTT. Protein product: CASRFSPSGETDTQYF.